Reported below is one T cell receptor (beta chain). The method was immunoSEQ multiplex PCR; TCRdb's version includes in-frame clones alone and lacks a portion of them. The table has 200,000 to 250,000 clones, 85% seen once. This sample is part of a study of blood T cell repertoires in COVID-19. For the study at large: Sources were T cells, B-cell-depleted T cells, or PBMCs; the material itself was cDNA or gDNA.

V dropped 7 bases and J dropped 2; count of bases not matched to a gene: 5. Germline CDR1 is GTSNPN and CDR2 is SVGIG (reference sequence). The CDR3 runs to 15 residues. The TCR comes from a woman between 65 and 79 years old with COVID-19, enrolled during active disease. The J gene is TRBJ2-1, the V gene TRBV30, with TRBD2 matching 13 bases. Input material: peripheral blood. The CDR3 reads CALTSGRSPYNEQFF. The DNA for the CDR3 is TGTGCCTTGACTAGCGGGAGGTCCCCCTACAATGAGCAGTTCTTC. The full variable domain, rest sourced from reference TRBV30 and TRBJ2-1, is SQTIHQWPATLVQPVGSPLSLECTVEGTSNPNLYWYRQAAGRGLQLLFYSVGIGQISSEVPQNLSASRPQDRQFILSSKKLLLSDSGFYLCALTSGRSPYNEQFFGPGTRLTVL.